The clone carrying this TCR beta chain came up a few times. The data are from a study of cytomegalovirus exposure and HLA in healthy donors. V lost 6 bases, J lost 2 bases, and 9 bases stayed unmatched. This CDR3 has 15 residues. Germline-derived CDR1 and CDR2 are MNHNS and SASEGT. This PCR relied on a set of 60 Vbeta primers and 13 Jbeta primers. Profiling relied on immunoSEQ multiplex PCR, and the TCRdb table lists in-frame clones only, not all of them. The sample records 120,000 to 150,000 clones, around 9.6% being singletons. These donors, healthy bone marrow donors, were studied. The sequencing input was PBMCs. The receptor's source is a male donor in good health and CMV-seronegative. The gene calls are TRBV6-1 and TRBJ1-1; 7 bases are shared with TRBD1. The CDR3 nucleotides are TGTGCCAGCAGAGAGGGACAGTTACGTAACACTGAAGCTTTCTTT. Translation gives CASREGQLRNTEAFF.